The T cell receptor beta chain under discussion was sequenced for a study of T-cell memory formation after mild COVID-19. Study-level findings and limits: Contracting clones, day 15 to 85, had balanced CD4/CD8, and later expanders favored CD4+. Several responding clones turned up in pre-infection memory, indicating that cross-reactive memory may have taken part.

5'RACE, which relied on constant-segment primers, yielded TCR alpha and TCR beta cDNA libraries carrying sample barcodes and UMIs. TCRdb reanalysed the 5' RACE reads using MiXCR and keeps one entry per CDR3 protein. The sample consists of 150,000 to 200,000 distinct CDR3 sequences, roughly 16% of them appearing once. This clonotype came up a few times. Antigen specificity is unknown. The V gene end was trimmed by 9 bases and the J gene end by 0 bases; junction bases not matched to a gene: 5. There are 14 residues in the CDR3. The germline CDR1 and CDR2 sequences are ENHRY and SYGVKD. The V call is TRBV10-3, the J call TRBJ2-4; 7 bases match TRBD2. This TCR derives from an adult woman who had mild COVID-19 (a few samples of this study predate the infection). Cell type and time point are not known. Specimen: PBMCs or a T cell subset sorted from them (not recorded which). The DNA of the CDR3 is TGTGCCATTTCTAGCGGAGTAGCCAAAAACATTCAGTACTTC. Its translation is CAISSGVAKNIQYF.